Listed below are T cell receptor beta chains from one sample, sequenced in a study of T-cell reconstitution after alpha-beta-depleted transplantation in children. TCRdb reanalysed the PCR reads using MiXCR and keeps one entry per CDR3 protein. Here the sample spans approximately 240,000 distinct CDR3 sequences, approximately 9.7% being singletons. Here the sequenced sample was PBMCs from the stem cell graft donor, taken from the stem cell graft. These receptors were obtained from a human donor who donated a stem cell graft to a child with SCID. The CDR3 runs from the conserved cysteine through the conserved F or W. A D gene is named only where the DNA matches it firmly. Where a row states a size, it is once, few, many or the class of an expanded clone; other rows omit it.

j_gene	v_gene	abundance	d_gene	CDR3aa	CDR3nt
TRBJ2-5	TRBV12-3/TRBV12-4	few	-	CASSPREGETQYF	TGTGCCAGCAGCCCCAGGGAAGGGGAGACCCAGTACTTC
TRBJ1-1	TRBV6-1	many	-	CASRPQGGYAEAFF	TGTGCCAGCAGACCGCAAGGAGGGTATGCTGAAGCTTTCTTT
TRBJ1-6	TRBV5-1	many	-	CASSAGGLSSYNSPLHF	TGCGCCAGCAGCGCGGGGGGGCTCAGCTCCTATAATTCACCCCTCCACTTT
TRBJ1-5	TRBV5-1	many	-	CASSLAPQFGWPQHF	TGCGCCAGCAGCTTGGCCCCCCAGTTTGGCTGGCCCCAGCATTTT
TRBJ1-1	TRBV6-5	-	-	CASSYRGEDTEAFF	TGTGCCAGCAGTTACCGGGGGGAGGACACTGAAGCTTTCTTT
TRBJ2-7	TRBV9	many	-	CASSVSDRLSSYEQYF	TGTGCCAGCAGCGTATCTGACAGGCTGAGCTCCTACGAGCAGTACTTC
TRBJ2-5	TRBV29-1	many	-	CRPFPVRQVTANQETQYF	TGCAGACCCTTCCCCGTCCGACAGGTGACTGCGAACCAAGAGACCCAGTACTTC
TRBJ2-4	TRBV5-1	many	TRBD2	CASSLEGGGLTKNIQYF	TGCGCCAGCAGCTTGGAGGGCGGGGGATTGACCAAAAACATTCAGTACTTC
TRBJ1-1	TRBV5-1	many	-	CASSLRVGNAEAFF	TGCGCCAGCAGCCTCAGGGTTGGGAACGCTGAAGCTTTCTTT
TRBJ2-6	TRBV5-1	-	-	CASSSQRAFSGANVLTF	TGCGCCAGCAGCTCGCAGCGGGCCTTCTCTGGGGCCAACGTCCTGACTTTC
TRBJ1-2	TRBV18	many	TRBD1	CASSQDRLSNGYTF	TGTGCCAGCTCCCAGGACAGGCTTAGCAATGGCTACACCTTC
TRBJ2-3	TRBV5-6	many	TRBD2	CASSLVSSGGDLQYF	TGTGCCAGCAGCTTGGTTAGTAGCGGGGGGGATTTGCAGTATTTT
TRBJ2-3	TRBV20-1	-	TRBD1	CSAHPGQGRNTQYF	TGCAGTGCTCATCCGGGACAGGGAAGGAATACGCAGTATTTT
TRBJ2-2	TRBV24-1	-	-	CATSDPVPGRRTGELFF	TGTGCCACCAGTGATCCGGTTCCGGGGCGCCGCACCGGGGAGCTGTTTTTT
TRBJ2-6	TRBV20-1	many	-	CSASDRNSGANVLTF	TGCAGTGCTAGCGACAGGAACTCTGGGGCCAACGTCCTGACTTTC
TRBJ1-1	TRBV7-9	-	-	CASSLQGNTEASF	TGTGCCAGCAGCTTACAGGGGAACACTGAAGCTTCCTTT
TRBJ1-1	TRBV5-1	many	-	CASSLASGTEAFF	TGCGCCAGCAGCTTGGCGTCGGGCACTGAAGCTTTCTTT
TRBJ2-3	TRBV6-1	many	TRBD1	CASSEATGTTDTQYF	TGTGCCAGCAGTGAAGCGACAGGGACCACAGATACGCAGTATTTT
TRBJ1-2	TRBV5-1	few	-	CASQGPPNYGYTF	TGCGCCAGCCAAGGCCCACCTAACTATGGCTACACCTTC